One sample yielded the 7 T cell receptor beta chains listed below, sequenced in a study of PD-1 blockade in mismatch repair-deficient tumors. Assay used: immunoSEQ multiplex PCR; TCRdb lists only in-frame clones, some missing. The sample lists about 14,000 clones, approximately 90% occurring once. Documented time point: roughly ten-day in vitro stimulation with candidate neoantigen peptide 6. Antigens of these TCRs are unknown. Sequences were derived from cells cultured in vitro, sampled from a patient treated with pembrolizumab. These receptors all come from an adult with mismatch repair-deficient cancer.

The CDR3 bases are TGTGCCAGCAGCTTTCCGGCGGGGACCTACGAGCAGTACTTC. It specifies CASSFPAGTYEQYF. The gene calls are TRBV7-9 and TRBJ2-7; tentative D call: TRBD2 (6 bases). Germline V gene lookup returns CDR1 SEHNR and CDR2 FQNEAQ (reference sequence). This CDR3 has 14 residues. V lost 3 bases, J lost 2 bases, and 11 bases lay in between.

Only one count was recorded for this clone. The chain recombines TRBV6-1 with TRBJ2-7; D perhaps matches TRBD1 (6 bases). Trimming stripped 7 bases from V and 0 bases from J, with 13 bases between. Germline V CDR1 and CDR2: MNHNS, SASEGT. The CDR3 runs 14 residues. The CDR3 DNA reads TGTGCCAGCACCGCGGACAGAAACTCCTACGAGCAGTACTTC. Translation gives CASTADRNSYEQYF.

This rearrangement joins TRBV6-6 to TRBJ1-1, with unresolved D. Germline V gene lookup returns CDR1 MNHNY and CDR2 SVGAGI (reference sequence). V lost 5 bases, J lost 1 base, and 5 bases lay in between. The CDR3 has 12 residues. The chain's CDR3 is CASSHPNTEAFF. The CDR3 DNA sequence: TGTGCCAGCAGTCACCCGAACACTGAAGCTTTCTTT.

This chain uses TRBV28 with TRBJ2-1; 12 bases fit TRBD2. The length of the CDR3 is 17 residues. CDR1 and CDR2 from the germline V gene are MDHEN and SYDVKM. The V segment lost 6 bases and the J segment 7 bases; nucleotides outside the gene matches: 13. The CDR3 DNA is TGTGCCAGCAGGCGGACTAGCGGGACACCTTCTTGGAATGAGCAGTTCTTC. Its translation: CASRRTSGTPSWNEQFF.

Here the CDR3 DNA reads TGTGCCAGCAGTGAATTATTGGGGGGAAGTATTGAAGCTTTCTTT. This sequence encodes CASSELLGGSIEAFF. The chain employs TRBV25-1 and TRBJ1-1; tentative D call: TRBD1 (5 bases). V lost 1 base and J 7 bases, leaving 16 bases between the germline ends. Germline V lookup: CDR1 MGHDK, CDR2 SYGVNS. The CDR3 is made up of 15 amino acids.

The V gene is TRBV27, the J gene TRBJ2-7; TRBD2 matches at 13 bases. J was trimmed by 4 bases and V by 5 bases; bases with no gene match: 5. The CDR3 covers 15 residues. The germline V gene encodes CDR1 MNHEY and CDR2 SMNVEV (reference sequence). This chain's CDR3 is CASSPTSGRRYEQYF. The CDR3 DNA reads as TGTGCCAGCAGTCCGACTAGCGGGAGGAGATACGAGCAGTACTTC.

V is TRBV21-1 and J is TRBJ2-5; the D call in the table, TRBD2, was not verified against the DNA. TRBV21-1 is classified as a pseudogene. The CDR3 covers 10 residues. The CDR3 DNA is TGTGCCAGCAGTAAAGAGACCCAGTACTTC. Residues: CASSKETQYF.